Here is one T cell receptor beta chain with its context. The antigen this receptor binds is unknown. Qualities for individual bases were not recorded, and no much larger clone is one base off. The entry originates in a study of T cell responses to AZD1222 COVID-19 vaccine (dated by TCRdb to 2020 to 2022). Describing the broader study: AZD1222 recipients whose second dose came at about 4 weeks and those whose second dose came at about 12 weeks were combined into one group, since spike-specific TCR depth and breadth did not differ between the two schedules. Trial participants were enrolled by age into subgroups of 18-55, 56-69 and 70-plus years, and around 140, 26 and 57 TCR-sequenced participants, respectively, were included in these subgroups. A total of about 230 trial participants underwent TCR sequencing, of whom roughly 210 received two doses of AZD1222 and around 25 received two doses of the MenACWY control vaccine.

What the work shows at the level of the full study, not this receptor alone: Because no day 14 peak-response samples were available, the repertoires could be characterized only after the peak T cell response. The 56-69-year group was small, and its depth increase did not reach significance, likely because of low power. Conclusions about previously exposed vaccinees are limited because only six or seven AZD1222 recipients were SARS-CoV-2 seropositive at baseline. Reportedly, almost half of the unique spike-specific TCRs recognized epitopes lying outside the regions that are mutated in the B.1.351 and B.1.1.7 variants. Most participants were white British and females outnumbered males, and the authors suggested that clonal diversity may have been underestimated. CD4 TCRs associated with the vaccine covered the entire spike protein, and the dominant responses were in regions 160-218 and 743-854. After two AZD1222 doses, spike-specific TCR breadth and depth were significantly higher than at day 0 and than in MenACWY recipients.

The CDR3, cysteine through phenylalanine, is 15 amino acids long. Just the 45-base CDR3 DNA is kept, in frame starting at base 1. The germline V gene provides CDR1 SGHRS and CDR2 YFSETQ. Deletion took 0 bases off V and 1 base off J, with a span of 8 bases between the germline ends. What the time point label conveys for this sample: baseline before first vaccination. Vaccinee samples came from UK trials COV001 and COV002, including a single-blind randomized controlled phase 2/3 trial of AZD1222 (ChAdOx1 nCoV-19) in healthy adults. For TCRbeta chain sequencing, PBMC samples were collected from trial participants at day 0 and at day 28 after the second dose. The CDR3 regions of human TCRbeta chains were analyzed by immunosequencing. The authors' pipeline ran thus. TCRs in the repertoires were matched against a reference library of SARS-CoV-2-specific TCRs that had been generated with the MIRA antigen-specificity platform. Breadth was defined as the fraction of unique TCRs that were SARS-CoV-2-associated, and depth was defined as the fraction of total T cells that were SARS-CoV-2-associated. Using the MIRA data, each spike-specific TCR was assigned both to the spike region to which the TCR was reactive and to a CD4 or CD8 class. Log10-transformed breadth and depth values were compared by one-way ANOVA with Sidak's multiple comparisons tests. The clones in this table, taken by TCRdb from immuneACCESS, are in-frame only. Not every clone is retained; where verified, under half of the shortfall comes from an unresolved V gene, and the cause of the rest is unknown. V, J and clone size are those of that table, while D and trimming were read from the DNA. The table for this sample lists roughly 130,000 clones; about nine tenths of them were counted only once. Of the sample, 7.5% to 8% falls within the top ten clones.

The rearrangement joined TRBV5-1 to TRBJ2-1, with an unclear D gene assignment. This receptor was taken from an adult in good health. Here the sequenced sample was peripheral blood, taken on day 0 of AZD1222 vaccination. At the DNA level, the sequence is TGCGCCAGCAGCTTGGCGGCGGCATCCTACAATGAGCAGTTCTTC. This encodes CASSLAAASYNEQFF.